Listed here are 6 T cell receptor beta chains from one sample, sequenced in a study of beta chain features in type 1 diabetes. Sequencing targeted expressed TCRB transcripts, as all isolated RNA had been reverse transcribed. Using immunoSEQ multiplex PCR, the repertoire was profiled, and TCRdb retains in-frame clones only, with some absent. The sample holds 120,000 to 150,000 clones, 8% to 13% seen once. What was sequenced was naive CD4+ T cells from blood. Receptor source: a man younger than 35 in good health.

This clone was detected only a few times. V usage is TRBV4-2 and J usage is TRBJ2-7, with 10 bases aligning to TRBD2. CDR1 is LGHNA, CDR2 YNFKEQ, per germline. This CDR3 contains 15 residues. V shed 4 bases and J 2 bases; nucleotides not matched to a gene: 5. CDR3 nucleotides: TGTGCCAGCAGCCTTAACAGCGGGGGGGCCTACGAGCAGTACTTC. As protein: CASSLNSGGAYEQYF.

In its sample, this clone was seen a few times. The chain has TRBV4-1 and TRBJ1-1; possibly TRBD1 for D (6 bases). Between the trimmed V and J ends, which lost 2 bases and 3 bases, there was a span of 10 bases. Germline lookup yields CDR1 MGHRA and CDR2 YSYEKL. The CDR3 spans 14 residues. In nucleotides, the CDR3 is TGCGCCAGCAGCCAAACCGGACAGCACACTGAAGCTTTCTTT. Its protein product is CASSQTGQHTEAFF.

This clone was counted only a few times. This rearrangement joins TRBV25-1 to TRBJ2-2, with 12 nucleotides matching TRBD1. The CDR3 loop spans 18 amino acids. Germline CDR1 reads MGHDK; CDR2 reads SYGVNS. Germline trimming cut 2 bases from V and 4 bases from J; bases unmatched to any gene: 8. CDR3 sequence reads: CASSETPGQGAVTGELFF. As DNA, the CDR3 is TGTGCCAGCAGTGAAACACCGGGACAGGGGGCGGTCACCGGGGAGCTGTTTTTT.

J is TRBJ1-2 and V is TRBV29-1, with a tentative D call TRBD1 (5 bases). The germline CDR1 and CDR2 sequences are SQVTM and ANQGSEA. This CDR3 has 11 amino acids. The V gene lost 7 bases and the J gene lost 6 bases, with 12 bases spanning the gap. In nucleotides, the CDR3 is TGCAGCGCCAGGGCGGGAGATGGCTACACCTTC. This encodes CSARAGDGYTF.

This clone was observed many times. The chain recombines TRBV11-2 with TRBJ2-7; D is possibly TRBD1 (5 bases). Trimming removed 2 bases at V and 4 bases at J, with 15 bases between. Germline assignment: CDR1 SGHAT and CDR2 FQNNGV. CDR3 length: 15 amino acids. The CDR3 sequence is CASSLYQGLEYEQYF. For the CDR3, the DNA is TGTGCCAGCAGCTTATACCAGGGATTGGAGTACGAGCAGTACTTC.

The genes are TRBV6-1 and TRBJ1-2; D remains ambiguous. CDR1 is MNHNS and CDR2 is SASEGT in the germline V gene. Trimming stripped 2 bases from V and 4 bases from J, with 11 bases between. This CDR3 is built from 14 residues. CDR3: CASSEFVQAYGYTF. The CDR3 DNA reads TGTGCCAGCAGTGAATTTGTCCAGGCCTATGGCTACACCTTC.